Given below is one T cell receptor beta chain in context. The data were taken from a study of blood T cell repertoires in COVID-19. Measured with immunoSEQ multiplex PCR; TCRdb has only the in-frame clones, and not every one. The sample yields about 130,000 clones, roughly 80% seen once. The sequencing sample was made of peripheral blood. The sequence was obtained from an elderly woman with acute or convalescent COVID-19.

CDR3 sequence (DNA): TGCGCCAGCAGCCCCTATCCGGGACAGGCTAGCACAGATACGCAGTATTTT. It translates to CASSPYPGQASTDTQYF. The rearrangement uses TRBV5-1 and TRBJ2-3; TRBD1 aligns across 8 bases. V was clipped by 4 bases and J by 0 bases; unmatched bases: 10. CDR1 and CDR2 (germline): SGHRS, YFSETQ. This CDR3 region has 17 residues.